These 31 T cell receptor beta chains share one sample of origin, sequenced in a study of T cells in women clearing cervical HPV infection. Clones were sequenced by immunoSEQ multiplex PCR, and TCRdb holds only the in-frame ones, with some missing. Here the sample table reports some 25,000 clones. Sequenced input: blood buffy coat. These TCRs come from a woman between 18 and 75 years old with a cervical HPV16 infection that either progressed to CIN3+ or cleared (not recorded which).

Regarding this clone: Sequencing ends 3 residues short of the CDR3 end; the germline J gene provides the rest. V and J are TRBV20-1 and TRBJ2-7; 9 bases are shared with TRBD2. Germline CDR1 reads DFQATT; CDR2 reads SNEGSKA (reference sequence). CDR3 length: 15 residues. With 0 bases clipped from V and 3 bases from J, the junction kept 6 bases outside the gene matches. The chain's CDR3 is CSARDRLAGLYEQYF. Partial CDR3 DNA: TGCAGTGCTAGAGATCGCCTAGCGGGACTCTACGAG.

To note about this clone: The read falls 3 residues short of the CDR3 end, and the missing part is taken from the germline J gene. V and J are TRBV19 and TRBJ2-5; 7 nucleotides match TRBD1. With 4 bases clipped from V and 1 base from J, the junction kept 6 bases outside the gene matches. CDR3 length equals 15 residues. Germline CDR1 and CDR2: LNHDA and SQIVND (reference sequence). Partial CDR3 DNA: TGTGCCAGTAGTAAGATACAGGGGTCCCAAGAGACC. Translated: CASSKIQGSQET. The whole CDR3 is CASSKIQGSQETQYF.

Comments on this clone: Read sequence stops 3 residues before the CDR3 end, and the germline J gene provides the missing end. J is TRBJ2-1 and V is TRBV20-1; TRBD1 agrees at 7 bases. This CDR3 comprises 15 residues. V shed 4 bases and J 1 base; nucleotides not matched to a gene: 7. CDR1 DFQATT and CDR2 SNEGSKA come from the germline V gene (reference sequence). CDR3 protein: CSATGQEISYNEQFF. The part of the CDR3 DNA that was read is TGCAGTGCTACCGGACAGGAAATATCCTACAATGAG.

With respect to this clone: The read terminates 3 residues before the CDR3 end, so the remaining end is supplied by the germline J gene. This chain uses TRBV5-5 with TRBJ2-5; a possible D gene is TRBD1 (6 bases). Trimming left V 3 bases short and J 5 bases short, with 11 bases between. The CDR3 runs to 13 residues. Per germline, CDR1 SGHKS and CDR2 YYEKEE (reference sequence). CDR3 sequence reads: CASSWLDRETQYF. CDR3 DNA (partial): TGTGCCAGCAGCTGGCTTGACAGGGAGACC.

Note on this clone: Coverage ceases 3 residues before the CDR3 finishes, and the germline J gene fills in the end. The V gene is TRBV19, the J gene TRBJ2-2; 7 nucleotides match TRBD1. The germline CDR1 and CDR2 sequences are LNHDA and SQIVND (reference sequence). This CDR3 is built from 14 residues. The sequenced CDR3 bases are TGTGCCATCACCCGGACAGGTTGGTATCAAAAG. This translates into CAITRTGWYQK. The entire CDR3 reads CAITRTGWYQKLFF.

This clone is called medium-sized based on its frequency. The sequence runs out 3 residues before the end of the CDR3; the remainder is reconstructed from the germline J gene. The gene calls are TRBV7-8 and TRBJ2-3; no clear D. This CDR3 is 15 amino acids long. V lost 8 bases, J lost 1 base, and 16 bases lay in between. Germline assignment: CDR1 SGHVS and CDR2 FQNEAQ. The covered CDR3 bases are TGTGCCAGCCGTCAAAAAGGAAGCGGCACAGATACG. Its protein product is CASRQKGSGTDT. The complete CDR3 reads CASRQKGSGTDTQYF. The complete variable domain, with remaining parts taken from reference TRBV7-8 and TRBJ2-3, reads GAGVSQSPRYKVAKRGQDVALRCDPISGHVSLFWYQQALGQGPEFLTYFQNEAQLDKSGLPSDRFFAERPEGSVSTLKIQRTQQEDSAVYLCASRQKGSGTDTQYFGPGTRLTVL.

Worth noting for this clone: Coverage ceases 3 residues before the CDR3 finishes, and the germline J gene fills in the end. The gene calls are TRBV7-2 and TRBJ1-1; unclear D gene. Germline-derived CDR1 and CDR2 are SGHTA and FQGNSA. The CDR3 sequence is 14 residues long. The V gene lost 1 base and the J gene lost 1 base, with 7 bases spanning the gap. CDR3 sequence: CASSLVTANTEAFF. CDR3 bases read: TGTGCCAGCAGCTTAGTTACAGCGAACACTGAA. The full variable domain, its missing parts supplied by reference TRBV7-2 and TRBJ1-1, is GAGVSQSPSNKVTEKGKDVELRCDPISGHTALYWYRQSLGQGLEFLIYFQGNSAPDKSGLPSDRFSAERTGGSVSTLTIQRTQQEDSAVYLCASSLVTANTEAFFGQGTRLTVV.

Details on this clone: The read stops 3 residues short of the end of the CDR3; the missing end is completed from the germline J gene. The chain is built from TRBV11-2 and TRBJ2-2; 11 positions match TRBD2. Per germline, CDR1 SGHAT and CDR2 FQNNGV. The CDR3 spans 15 residues. V lost 5 bases and J lost 5; bases outside the gene matches: 4. The CDR3 bases that were read are TGTGCCAGCAGCGCACCTAGCGGGGGGACCGGGGAG. Translation: CASSAPSGGTGE. In full, the CDR3 is CASSAPSGGTGELFF.

With regard to this clone: The read comes to an end 3 residues before the CDR3 does, leaving the germline J gene to fill in the end. This chain joins TRBV5-1 and TRBJ1-4; 7 bases fit TRBD1. The V gene end was trimmed by 0 bases and the J gene end by 8 bases; junction bases not matched to a gene: 22. The CDR3 sequence is 20 residues long. Germline lookup yields CDR1 SGHRS and CDR2 YFSETQ. The DNA read from the CDR3 is TGCGCCAGCAGCTTGGCCTTCAGAAGTGGCCGAGACAGGGTCAGAGAAAAA. It translates to CASSLAFRSGRDRVREK. The whole CDR3 region reads CASSLAFRSGRDRVREKLFF.

Regarding this clone: The read terminates 3 residues before the CDR3 end, so the remaining end is supplied by the germline J gene. The chain has TRBV2 and TRBJ1-1; TRBD1 might be the D (6 bases). The CDR3 has 13 amino acids. V lost 6 bases to trimming and J lost 5 bases, with 13 bases between them. CDR1 is SNHLY and CDR2 is FYNNEI in the germline V gene. The CDR3 sequence: CASRERRGTEAFF. CDR3 bases read: TGTGCCAGCAGGGAAAGAAGGGGGACTGAA.

Worth noting for this clone: Sequencing ends 3 residues short of the CDR3 end; the germline J gene provides the rest. The chain recombines TRBV19 with TRBJ1-2, with D maybe TRBD1 (6 bases). The CDR3 length is 17 residues. Germline CDR1 reads LNHDA; CDR2 reads SQIVND (reference sequence). The CDR3 region is CASSLHAGGQIGYDYTF. CDR3 bases read: TGTGCCAGTAGTCTCCACGCGGGGGGCCAGATAGGTTACGAC.

Comment on this clone: Coverage ceases 3 residues before the CDR3 finishes, and the germline J gene fills in the end. V usage is TRBV6-4 and J usage is TRBJ2-1; D is unclear. Per germline, CDR1 MRHNA and CDR2 SNTAGT. The V gene lost 0 bases and the J gene lost 7 bases, with 10 bases spanning the gap. The length of the CDR3 is 14 residues. CDR3 DNA (partial): TGTGCCAGCAGTGACTCGATTCTAGTAAATGAG. Its translation is CASSDSILVNE. The whole CDR3 protein reads CASSDSILVNEQFF.

With regard to this clone: The CDR3 goes on 3 residues after the read ends, and that part is filled in from the germline J gene. The chain links TRBV5-5 to TRBJ1-2; D ambiguous. V was clipped by 2 bases and J by 7 bases, with 12 bases between them. This CDR3 spans 13 amino acids. Per the germline V gene, CDR1 is SGHKS and CDR2 is YYEKEE (reference sequence). This CDR3 reads CASSFEVYLGYTF. CDR3 DNA (partial): TGTGCCAGCAGCTTCGAGGTTTATCTTGGC.

In regard to this clone: The read gets to within 3 residues of the CDR3 end, and the germline J gene fills in the rest. This chain uses TRBV11-1 with TRBJ2-7; tentatively, D is TRBD1 (6 bases). The CDR3 is 14 residues long. Per the germline V gene, CDR1 is SGHAT and CDR2 is FQDESV (reference sequence). With 5 bases removed from V and 1 base from J, the gap between germline ends came to 12 bases. The CDR3 loop reads CASSSYRESYEQYF. Incomplete CDR3 DNA: TGTGCCAGCAGCAGCTACAGGGAGTCCTACGAG.

Regarding this clone: From the germline J gene comes the end of the CDR3, since the read stops 3 residues before it. This rearrangement joins TRBV5-4 to TRBJ2-1; 14 nucleotides match TRBD2. The CDR3 contains 14 residues. CDR1 is SGHNT, CDR2 YYREEE, per germline (reference sequence). J was trimmed by 8 bases and V by 4 bases; bases with no gene match: 2. Partial CDR3 DNA: TGTGCCAGCAGCATGGGACTAGCGGGAGATGAG. This sequence encodes CASSMGLAGDE. The CDR3 as a whole reads CASSMGLAGDEQFF. The complete variable domain, with remaining parts taken from reference TRBV5-4 and TRBJ2-1, reads ETGVTQSPTHLIKTRGQQVTLRCSSQSGHNTVSWYQQALGQGPQFIFQYYREEENGRGNFPPRFSGLQFPNYSSELNVNALELDDSALYLCASSMGLAGDEQFFGPGTRLTVL.

In the case of this clone: The read ends 3 residues early relative to the CDR3; the germline J gene fills the gap. V usage is TRBV19 and J usage is TRBJ2-2; possibly TRBD1 for D (6 bases). Germline V gene sequence: CDR1 LNHDA, CDR2 SQIVND (reference sequence). The V gene lost 1 base and the J gene lost 0 bases, with 12 bases spanning the gap. This CDR3 spans 17 amino acids. CDR3 region: CASSIGRGGANTGELFF. The sequenced CDR3 bases are TGTGCCAGTAGTATAGGCCGTGGGGGCGCGAACACCGGGGAG.

Concerning this clone: The sequence runs out 3 residues before the end of the CDR3; the remainder is reconstructed from the germline J gene. The chain carries TRBV18 and TRBJ2-7; D might be TRBD1 (6 bases). With 2 bases removed from V and 3 bases from J, the gap between germline ends came to 11 bases. Germline assignment: CDR1 KGHSH and CDR2 LQKENI. CDR3 length equals 14 residues. Partial CDR3 DNA: TGTGCCAGCTCACCATTAGCAGGGGACTACGAG. This gives the protein CASSPLAGDYE. The whole CDR3 region reads CASSPLAGDYEQYF.

Details on this clone: The read finishes 3 residues shy of the CDR3 end, and the germline J gene is used to complete it. The rearrangement joins TRBV2 to TRBJ1-2; D remains ambiguous. Germline V CDR1 and CDR2: SNHLY, FYNNEI. This CDR3 region has 13 residues. CDR3 sequence reads: CASSVGRAGDYTF. CDR3 DNA (partial): TGTGCCAGCAGTGTAGGCCGGGCGGGAGAC.

Details on this clone: The read halts 3 residues ahead of the CDR3 end, with the missing end drawn from the germline J gene. The rearrangement joins TRBV5-1 to TRBJ2-2; TRBD2 matches at 12 bases. Trimming at V came to 4 bases and at J to 1 base, leaving 11 bases not matched to a gene. The germline CDR1 and CDR2 sequences are SGHRS and YFSETQ. The CDR3 extends over 19 amino acids. The CDR3 DNA, read in part, is TGCGCCAGCAGCCCTTGGGGCGGGACTAGCGGGCGGAACACCGGGGAG. Residues: CASSPWGGTSGRNTGE. The whole CDR3 reads CASSPWGGTSGRNTGELFF.

A note on this clone: The read ends 3 residues early relative to the CDR3; the germline J gene fills the gap. This rearrangement joins TRBV11-3 to TRBJ1-1, with TRBD1 as a possible D gene (6 bases). This CDR3 has 13 amino acids. Trimming shortened V by 3 bases and J by 6 bases, and 11 bases separated the two germline ends. Germline CDR1 and CDR2: SGHNT and YENEEA. CDR3 DNA (partial): TGTGCCAGCAGCTTTTGGGGGGGCGCTGAA. It encodes CASSFWGGAE. The complete CDR3 protein is CASSFWGGAEAFF.

As to this clone: Read data end 3 residues before the CDR3 end; the end is taken from the germline J gene. The chain links TRBV20-1 to TRBJ2-1; 8 bases agree with TRBD2. The CDR3 runs to 15 residues. V shed 0 bases and J 6 bases; nucleotides not matched to a gene: 7. Germline assignment: CDR1 DFQATT and CDR2 SNEGSKA (reference sequence). The sequenced part of the CDR3 DNA is TGCAGTGCTAGAGATTTTAGCGGGACAATCAATGAG. It codes for CSARDFSGTINE. The CDR3 reads in full as CSARDFSGTINEQFF.

As concerns this clone: The read ends 3 residues before the CDR3 terminus; that terminus is restored from the germline J gene. The rearrangement links TRBV30 to TRBJ1-2; 8 positions match TRBD1. The CDR3 consists of 14 residues. Germline V gives CDR1 GTSNPN, CDR2 SVGIG (reference sequence). CDR3 sequence reads: CAWRRTGREYGYTF. Incomplete CDR3 DNA: TGTGCCTGGAGACGGACAGGGAGGGAGTACGGC.

Regarding this clone: The read falls 3 residues short of the CDR3 end, and the missing part is taken from the germline J gene. The rearrangement joins TRBV30 to TRBJ1-2, with 7 nucleotides matching TRBD1. With V trimmed by 0 bases and J by 3 bases, 4 bases remained unmatched. The germline V gene encodes CDR1 GTSNPN and CDR2 SVGIG (reference sequence). This CDR3 is 14 amino acids long. CDR3 DNA, as far as it was read: TGTGCCTGGAGTGTAATCGGACAGGACTATGGC. As protein: CAWSVIGQDYG. The full CDR3 is CAWSVIGQDYGYTF.

A remark on this clone: From the germline J gene comes the end of the CDR3, since the read stops 3 residues before it. The chain couples TRBV18 to TRBJ2-4; perhaps TRBD1 as D (6 bases). CDR3 length: 12 residues. Germline V CDR1 and CDR2: KGHSH, LQKENI. Incomplete CDR3 DNA: TGTGCCAGCTCACAACAGGGATATGGT. This gives the protein CASSQQGYG. The complete CDR3 protein is CASSQQGYGQYF.

As regards this clone: The read ends 3 residues shy of where the CDR3 ends; the end is completed using the germline J gene. The gene calls are TRBV7-7 and TRBJ1-2; D unclear. Germline assignment: CDR1 SSHAT and CDR2 FNYEAQ (reference sequence). This CDR3 spans 14 amino acids. The CDR3 DNA, read in part, is TGTGCCAGCAGCTTAAATGAAGGCCCAGATACC. Translating it yields CASSLNEGPDT. The entire CDR3 protein reads CASSLNEGPDTYTF.

Concerning this clone itself: The read terminates 3 residues ahead of where the CDR3 ends, so the germline J gene completes it. The chain has TRBV10-3 and TRBJ2-5; D is uncertain. Germline CDR1 reads ENHRY; CDR2 reads SYGVKD. V lost 0 bases, J lost 3 bases, and 11 bases lay in between. The CDR3 is 15 amino acids. CDR3 loop: CAISESALREETQYF. The sequenced CDR3 bases are TGTGCCATCAGTGAGTCCGCACTTAGAGAAGAGACC.

For this clone: The read halts 3 residues ahead of the CDR3 end, with the missing end drawn from the germline J gene. V usage is TRBV19 and J usage is TRBJ1-3, with 8 bases lining up with TRBD1. Germline lookup yields CDR1 LNHDA and CDR2 SQIVND (reference sequence). V was clipped by 6 bases and J by 8 bases; unmatched bases: 6. The CDR3 extends over 13 amino acids. The CDR3 region is CASSRGTGDTIYF. The sequenced part of the CDR3 DNA is TGTGCCAGTAGCCGTGGGACAGGAGACACC.

A remark on this clone: The CDR3 end falls 3 residues outside the read, so it is completed with the germline J gene. The chain has TRBV9 and TRBJ2-1; TRBD2 agrees at 11 bases. Trimming cost V 1 base and J 5 bases; bases outside gene matches: 11. The CDR3 totals 18 residues. Germline V gives CDR1 SGDLS, CDR2 YYNGEE. The CDR3 protein is CASSVRFIGTSGDNEQFF. Partial CDR3 DNA: TGTGCCAGCAGCGTACGATTTATTGGGACTAGCGGAGACAATGAG.

As concerns this clone: The read gets to within 3 residues of the CDR3 end, and the germline J gene fills in the rest. This sequence joins TRBV11-3 and TRBJ1-1; D remains ambiguous. The germline V and J ends were trimmed by 5 bases and 0 bases, with 4 bases remaining between them. This CDR3 has 12 amino acids. From germline, CDR1 is SGHNT and CDR2 YENEEA. CDR3 in amino acids: CASSPVNTEAFF. The part of the CDR3 DNA that was read is TGTGCCAGCAGCCCAGTGAACACTGAA.

Regarding this clone: Read data end 3 residues before the CDR3 end; the end is taken from the germline J gene. The rearrangement links TRBV7-9 to TRBJ2-3; D unclear. The CDR3 has 13 amino acids. CDR1 and CDR2 (germline): SEHNR, FQNEAQ (reference sequence). The CDR3 DNA, read in part, is TGTGCCAGCAGCTTAGGTCTAGGAGAGACG. Its protein product is CASSLGLGET. The CDR3 as a whole reads CASSLGLGETQYF. Using reference TRBV7-9 and TRBJ2-3 for the parts outside the CDR3, the full variable domain is DTGVSQNPRHKITKRGQNVTFRCDPISEHNRLYWYRQTLGQGPEFLTYFQNEAQLEKSRLLSDRFSAERPKGSFSTLEIQRTEQGDSAMYLCASSLGLGETQYFGPGTRLTVL.

A remark on this clone: The read falls 3 residues short of the CDR3 end, and the missing part is taken from the germline J gene. The V and J genes are TRBV30 and TRBJ2-4; 12 bases line up with TRBD1. V dropped 3 bases and J dropped 7; count of bases not matched to a gene: 4. Germline CDR1 and CDR2: GTSNPN and SVGIG (reference sequence). The CDR3 is 14 amino acids. The part of the CDR3 DNA that was read is TGTGCCTGGAGGGGACAGGGGGCTTGGAACATT. As protein: CAWRGQGAWNI. The whole CDR3 protein is CAWRGQGAWNIQYF. Supplemented by reference TRBV30 and TRBJ2-4, the full variable domain reads SQTIHQWPATLVQPVGSPLSLECTVEGTSNPNLYWYRQAAGRGLQLLFYSVGIGQISSEVPQNLSASRPQDRQFILSSKKLLLSDSGFYLCAWRGQGAWNIQYFGAGTRLSVL.